This T cell receptor beta chain was identified during a study of cytomegalovirus exposure and HLA in healthy donors. General study points: Reports described diagnosis of cytomegalovirus status by the classifier as highly specific and sensitive.

Remarks on this clone: Its antigen is still unknown.

Between the trimmed V and J ends, which lost 5 bases and 0 bases, there was a span of 11 bases. Germline V gives CDR1 SGHDT, CDR2 YYEEEE. The CDR3 runs to 15 residues. TCRdb keeps only in-frame clones here, not all; method: immunoSEQ multiplex PCR. The table shows under 400,000 clones, with approximately 85% occurring only once. This chain uses TRBV5-6 with TRBJ1-4, with D unclear. Sample: PBMCs. This TCR came from a man aged 25 to 40 in good health and CMV-seronegative. CDR3 DNA sequence: TGTGCCAGCAGTGGAGGACTTGCAACTAATGAAAAACTGTTTTTT. Protein sequence: CASSGGLATNEKLFF.